The TCR beta chain under discussion was sequenced for a study of blood T cell repertoires in COVID-19. Study details: Donors in the United States, Italy and Spain gave samples during acute or convalescent COVID-19. From T cells, B-cell-depleted T cells, or PBMCs came the material, which was cDNA or gDNA.

The repertoire was sequenced with immunoSEQ multiplex PCR; TCRdb's copy has only in-frame clones and lacks some. The profile shows a few hundred thousand clones, roughly 83% of them singletons. Sequenced material: peripheral blood. The receptor was isolated from a man in his 60s who had recovered from COVID-19.

The CDR3 sequence is CASRDLGSGNTIYF. The CDR3 DNA reads TGCGCCAGCAGGGACTTGGGCTCTGGAAACACCATATATTTT. This chain joins TRBV10-2 and TRBJ1-3; D call uncertain. CDR1 and CDR2 from the germline V gene are WSHSY and SAAADI. The length of the CDR3 is 14 residues. Trimming cost V 6 bases and J 0 bases, with 9 bases left between them.